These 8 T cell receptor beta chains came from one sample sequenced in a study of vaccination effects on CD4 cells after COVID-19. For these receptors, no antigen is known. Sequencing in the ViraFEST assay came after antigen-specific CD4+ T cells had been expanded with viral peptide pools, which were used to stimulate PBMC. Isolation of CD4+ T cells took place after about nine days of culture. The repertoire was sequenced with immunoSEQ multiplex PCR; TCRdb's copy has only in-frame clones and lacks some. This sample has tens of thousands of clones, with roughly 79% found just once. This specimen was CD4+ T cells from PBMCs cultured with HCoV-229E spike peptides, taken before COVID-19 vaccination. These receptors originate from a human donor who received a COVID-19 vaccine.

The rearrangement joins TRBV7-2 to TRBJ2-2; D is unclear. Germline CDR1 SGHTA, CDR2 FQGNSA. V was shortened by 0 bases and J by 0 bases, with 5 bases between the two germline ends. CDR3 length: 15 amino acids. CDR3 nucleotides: TGTGCCAGCAGCTTAGCCATTACGAACACCGGGGAGCTGTTTTTT. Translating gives CASSLAITNTGELFF.

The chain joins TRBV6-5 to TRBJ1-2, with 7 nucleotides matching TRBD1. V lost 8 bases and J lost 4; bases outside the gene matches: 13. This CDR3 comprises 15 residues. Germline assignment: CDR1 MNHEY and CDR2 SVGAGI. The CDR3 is CASRLGDSTSYGYTF. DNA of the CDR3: TGTGCCAGCCGCTTAGGGGACAGCACGTCCTATGGCTACACCTTC.

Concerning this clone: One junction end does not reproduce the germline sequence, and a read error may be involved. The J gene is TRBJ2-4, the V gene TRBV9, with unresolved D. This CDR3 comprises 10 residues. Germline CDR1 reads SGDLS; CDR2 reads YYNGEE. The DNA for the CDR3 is TGTGCCAGCAGCCCACAAGGAGAGCACTTC. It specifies CASSPQGEHF.

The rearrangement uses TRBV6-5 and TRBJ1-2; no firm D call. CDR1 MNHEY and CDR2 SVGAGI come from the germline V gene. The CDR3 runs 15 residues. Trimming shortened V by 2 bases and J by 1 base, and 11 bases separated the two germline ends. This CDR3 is CASSYRAVLNYGYTF. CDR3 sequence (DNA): TGTGCCAGCAGTTACAGGGCAGTACTTAACTATGGCTACACCTTC.

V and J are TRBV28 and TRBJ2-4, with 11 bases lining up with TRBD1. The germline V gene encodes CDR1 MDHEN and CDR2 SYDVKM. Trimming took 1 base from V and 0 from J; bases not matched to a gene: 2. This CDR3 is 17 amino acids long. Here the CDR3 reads CASSLSGQGAAKNIQYF. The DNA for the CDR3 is TGTGCCAGCAGTTTATCCGGACAGGGGGCAGCCAAAAACATTCAGTACTTC.

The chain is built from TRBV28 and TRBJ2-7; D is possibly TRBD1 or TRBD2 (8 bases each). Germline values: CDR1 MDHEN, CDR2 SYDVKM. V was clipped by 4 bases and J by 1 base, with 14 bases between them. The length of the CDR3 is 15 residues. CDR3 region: CASSSGGDRSYEQYV. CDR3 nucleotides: TGTGCCAGCAGTTCCGGGGGGGACAGGTCCTACGAGCAGTACGTC.

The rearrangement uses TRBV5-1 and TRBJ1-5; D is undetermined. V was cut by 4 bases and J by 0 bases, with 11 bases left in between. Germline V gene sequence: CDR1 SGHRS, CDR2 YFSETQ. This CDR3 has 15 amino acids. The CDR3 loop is CASSMDGYSNQPQHF. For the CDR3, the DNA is TGCGCCAGCAGCATGGACGGATATAGCAATCAGCCCCAGCATTTT.

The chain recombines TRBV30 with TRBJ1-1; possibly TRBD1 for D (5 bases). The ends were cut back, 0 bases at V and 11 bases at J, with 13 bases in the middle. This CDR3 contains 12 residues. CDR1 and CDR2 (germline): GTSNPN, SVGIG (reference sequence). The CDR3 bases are TGTGCCTGGAGTGTGGGACCCTTGGGGGCTTTCTTT. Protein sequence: CAWSVGPLGAFF.